What follows describes a single T cell receptor beta chain. Profiled with immunoSEQ multiplex PCR; TCRdb holds only in-frame clones, not every one. The sample has about 26,000 clones, roughly 66% seen once. The record originates from a study of blood T cell repertoires in COVID-19. Study as a whole: Both acute and convalescent COVID-19 samples were obtained from the United States, Italy and Spain. PBMCs, B-cell-depleted T cells, or T cells provided the cDNA or gDNA that made up the material.

With 3 bases clipped from V and 8 bases from J, the junction kept 6 bases outside the gene matches. The CDR3 extends over 13 amino acids. The TCR sequence derives from a man between 60 and 75 years old with active or convalescent COVID-19. Sample: peripheral blood. The chain couples TRBV12-3 or TRBV12-4 to TRBJ1-2; 7 bases fit TRBD1. CDR3 in DNA: TGTGCCAGCAGTTTGAGAGGGGGCGCAGGCTACACCTTC. Translated: CASSLRGGAGYTF.